Below are 14 T cell receptor beta chains sequenced from a single sample in a study of CD8 T cells in ankylosing spondylitis. The study, taken as a whole, reports: Ankylosing spondylitis blood appeared to be characterized by a TCR beta motif of eight highly homologous variants.

MiXCR was run by TCRdb on the 5' RACE reads, yielding one entry per CDR3 protein. The table records about 840,000 distinct CDR3 sequences, 10% to 15% of them present only once. Their cognate antigens are unknown. The sequencing input was blood, either unsorted or a sorted T cell fraction (not recorded which). Receptors originate from a male donor with ankylosing spondylitis.

This CDR3 reads CSVGGGGGTDTQYF. The CDR3 coding sequence is TGCAGCGTTGGCGGGGGAGGTGGCACAGATACGCAGTATTTT. The chain has TRBV29-1 and TRBJ2-3; 7 bases agree with TRBD2. From germline, CDR1 is SQVTM and CDR2 ANQGSEA. With 4 bases clipped from V and 1 base from J, the junction kept 5 bases outside the gene matches. The CDR3 length is 14 residues.

In this sample, this clonotype turned up many times. This chain links TRBV29-1 with TRBJ2-7; no clear D. Germline values: CDR1 SQVTM, CDR2 ANQGSEA. V lost 6 bases, J lost 0 bases, and 24 bases lay in between. The CDR3 spans 17 residues. DNA of the CDR3: TGCAGCGTCACCCACGCGCAAATATCGGGCAGCTCCTACGAGCAGTACTTC. This translates into CSVTHAQISGSSYEQYF.

At least ten counts were recorded for this clonotype. The rearrangement uses TRBV6-2 or TRBV6-3 and TRBJ2-7, with D perhaps assigned TRBD1 or TRBD2 (5 bases each). Germline V CDR1 and CDR2: MNHEY, SVGEGT. V was clipped by 7 bases and J by 5 bases, with 18 bases between them. CDR3 size: 14 residues. DNA of the CDR3: TGTGCCAGCACCGTTGGGGGTAGCGTCCACGAGCAGTACTTC. Translation: CASTVGGSVHEQYF.

This clonotype came up many times. The chain is built from TRBV20-1 and TRBJ2-5; no firm D call. CDR1 and CDR2 (germline): DFQATT, SNEGSKA (reference sequence). V gave up 5 bases and J gave up 1 base, with 8 bases separating them. This CDR3 region has 12 residues. The CDR3 sequence is CSAGLSQETQYF. For the CDR3, the DNA is TGCAGTGCTGGCCTATCCCAAGAGACCCAGTACTTC.

This clonotype was recorded at least ten times. This chain joins TRBV10-3 and TRBJ2-7, with 10 bases aligning to TRBD2. The CDR3 spans 14 residues. Germline CDR1 ENHRY, CDR2 SYGVKD. J was trimmed by 2 bases and V by 6 bases; bases with no gene match: 4. DNA of the CDR3: TGTGCCATCAGGGGGACTAGCGTGCCCTACGAGCAGTACTTC. The encoded protein is CAIRGTSVPYEQYF.

V is TRBV7-3 and J is TRBJ2-2; D is ambiguous. Germline V lookup: CDR1 SGHTA, CDR2 FQGTGA. The CDR3 sequence is 16 residues long. Trimming took 1 base from V and 7 from J, leaving 16 bases between them. In DNA, the CDR3 is TGTGCCAGCAGCTTAAGGTCCTTGGGGTCTGGCGGGGAGCTGTTTTTT. This gives the protein CASSLRSLGSGGELFF.

The chain couples TRBV10-3 to TRBJ2-7, with TRBD2 identical over 8 bases. The CDR3 contains 12 residues. Unmatched junction bases numbered 5, after V lost 6 bases and J lost 7 bases. Germline CDR1 is ENHRY and CDR2 is SYGVKD. The CDR3 loop is CAISASGGEQYF. The CDR3 DNA follows: TGTGCCATCAGCGCCAGCGGGGGTGAGCAGTACTTC.

This chain joins TRBV28 and TRBJ1-1, with a weak D call TRBD1 (5 bases). This CDR3 is 12 amino acids long. Germline V gives CDR1 MDHEN, CDR2 SYDVKM. Trimming took 8 bases from V and 7 from J, leaving 14 bases between them. The CDR3 loop reads CASRTGDFEAFF. The CDR3 region has the DNA TGTGCCAGCCGTACGGGGGATTTTGAAGCTTTCTTT.

In this sample, this clonotype turned up many times. The rearrangement links TRBV10-3 to TRBJ2-7; 10 bases line up with TRBD2. From germline, CDR1 is ENHRY and CDR2 SYGVKD. The junction had 6 bases not matched to a gene; V was cut back by 4 bases and J by 6 bases. CDR3 length: 14 residues. The CDR3 loop reads CAISGVAGGSEQYF. CDR3 coding DNA: TGTGCCATCAGTGGGGTAGCGGGAGGAAGCGAGCAGTACTTC.

In its sample, this clonotype was seen a few times. The rearrangement uses TRBV20-1 and TRBJ1-5; D is unclear. Trimming pared 3 bases from V and 11 bases from J, leaving 14 bases between. This CDR3 has 12 amino acids. Germline V lookup: CDR1 DFQATT, CDR2 SNEGSKA (reference sequence). The CDR3 is CSARAPGMAQHF. The DNA of the CDR3 is TGCAGTGCTAGGGCCCCGGGGATGGCCCAGCATTTT.

The genes are TRBV10-3 and TRBJ1-4; perhaps TRBD1 as D (6 bases). Trimming pared 3 bases from V and 8 bases from J, leaving 13 bases between. This CDR3 contains 14 residues. The V gene's germline CDR1 is ENHRY and CDR2 SYGVKD. The CDR3, as DNA: TGTGCCATCAGTGATTCAGGGGCCGGCGAAAAACTGTTTTTT. As protein: CAISDSGAGEKLFF.

This clonotype has at least ten counts. The chain recombines TRBV20-1 with TRBJ1-1; 7 bases agree with TRBD1. J was trimmed by 3 bases and V by 7 bases; bases with no gene match: 11. There are 14 residues in the CDR3. From germline, CDR1 is DFQATT and CDR2 SNEGSKA (reference sequence). CDR3 in DNA: TGCAGTGGGACGACAGGGATTGGTTACACTGAAGCTTTCTTT. Protein sequence: CSGTTGIGYTEAFF.

V usage is TRBV7-3 and J usage is TRBJ2-1, with a weak D call TRBD1 (6 bases). This CDR3 is built from 14 residues. Trimming cost V 5 bases and J 4 bases, with 12 bases left between them. Germline CDR1 reads SGHTA; CDR2 reads FQGTGA. CDR3 sequence: CASSPSGQYNEQFF. Written as DNA, the CDR3 is TGTGCCAGCAGCCCAAGTGGACAGTACAATGAGCAGTTCTTC. Full variable domain (remainder filled in from reference TRBV7-3 and TRBJ2-1): GAGVSQTPSNKVTEKGKYVELRCDPISGHTALYWYRQSLGQGPEFLIYFQGTGAADDSGLPNDRFFAVRPEGSVSTLKIQRTERGDSAVYLCASSPSGQYNEQFFGPGTRLTVL.

This clonotype has a handful of counts. The V call is TRBV20-1, the J call TRBJ1-6; no definite D call. CDR1 and CDR2 from the germline V gene are DFQATT and SNEGSKA (reference sequence). The CDR3 is made up of 15 amino acids. V was trimmed by 1 base and J by 7 bases, leaving 14 bases between them. The CDR3 sequence: CSARVLPSPNSPLHF. The CDR3 DNA reads as TGCAGTGCTAGAGTACTTCCCAGCCCCAATTCACCCCTCCACTTT.